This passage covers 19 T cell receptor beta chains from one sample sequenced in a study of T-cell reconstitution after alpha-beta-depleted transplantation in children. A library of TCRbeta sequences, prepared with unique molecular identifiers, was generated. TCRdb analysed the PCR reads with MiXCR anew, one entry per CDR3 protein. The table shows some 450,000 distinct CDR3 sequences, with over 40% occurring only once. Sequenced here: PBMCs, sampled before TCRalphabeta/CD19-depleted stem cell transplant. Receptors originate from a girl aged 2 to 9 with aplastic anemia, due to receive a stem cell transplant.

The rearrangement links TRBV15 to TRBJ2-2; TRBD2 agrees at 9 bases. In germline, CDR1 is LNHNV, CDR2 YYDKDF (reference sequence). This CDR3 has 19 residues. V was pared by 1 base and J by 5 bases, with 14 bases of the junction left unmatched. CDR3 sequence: CATSRVGLDLAGITGELFF. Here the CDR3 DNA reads TGTGCCACCAGCAGAGTGGGTTTGGACCTAGCGGGGATTACCGGGGAGCTGTTTTTT.

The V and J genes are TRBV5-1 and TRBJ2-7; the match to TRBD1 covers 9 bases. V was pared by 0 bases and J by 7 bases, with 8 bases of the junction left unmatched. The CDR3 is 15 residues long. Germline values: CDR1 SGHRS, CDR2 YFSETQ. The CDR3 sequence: CASSLEGTGFREQYF. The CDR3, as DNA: TGCGCCAGCAGCTTGGAGGGGACAGGGTTTCGGGAGCAGTACTTC.

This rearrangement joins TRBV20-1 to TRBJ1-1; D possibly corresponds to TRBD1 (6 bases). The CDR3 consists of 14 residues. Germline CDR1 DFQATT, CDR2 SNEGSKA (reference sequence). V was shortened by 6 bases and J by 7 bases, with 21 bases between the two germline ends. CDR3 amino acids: CSAISGTSRGEAFF. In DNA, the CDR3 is TGCAGTGCCATTTCCGGGACATCGAGGGGTGAAGCTTTCTTT.

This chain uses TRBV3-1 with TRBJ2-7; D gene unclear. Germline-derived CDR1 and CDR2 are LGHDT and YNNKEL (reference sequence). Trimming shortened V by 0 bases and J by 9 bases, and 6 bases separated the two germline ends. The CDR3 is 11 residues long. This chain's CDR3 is CASSQESRQYF. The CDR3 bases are TGTGCCAGCAGCCAAGAGTCCAGGCAGTACTTC.

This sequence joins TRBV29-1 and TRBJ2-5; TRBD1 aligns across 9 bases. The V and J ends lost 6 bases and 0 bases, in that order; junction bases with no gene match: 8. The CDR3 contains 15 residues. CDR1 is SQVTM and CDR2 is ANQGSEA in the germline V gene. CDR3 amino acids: CSVAGTGSYQETQYF. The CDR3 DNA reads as TGCAGCGTCGCAGGGACAGGGTCGTACCAAGAGACCCAGTACTTC.

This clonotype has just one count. The CDR3 loop is CASSLVGLAGDPEQFF. In DNA, the CDR3 is TGTGCCAGCAGCTTAGTAGGACTAGCGGGAGATCCTGAGCAGTTCTTC. The genes are TRBV7-9 and TRBJ2-1; the match to TRBD2 covers 13 bases. V lost 1 base to trimming and J lost 9 bases; unmatched junction nucleotides: 6. Germline V lookup: CDR1 SEHNR, CDR2 FQNEAQ (reference sequence). The CDR3 spans 16 residues.

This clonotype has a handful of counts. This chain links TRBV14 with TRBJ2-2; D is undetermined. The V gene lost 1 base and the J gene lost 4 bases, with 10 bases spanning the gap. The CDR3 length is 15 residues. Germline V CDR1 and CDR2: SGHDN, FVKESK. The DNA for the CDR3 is TGTGCCAGCAGCCAAGGGCTGCGACCCACCGGGGAGCTGTTTTTT. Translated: CASSQGLRPTGELFF.

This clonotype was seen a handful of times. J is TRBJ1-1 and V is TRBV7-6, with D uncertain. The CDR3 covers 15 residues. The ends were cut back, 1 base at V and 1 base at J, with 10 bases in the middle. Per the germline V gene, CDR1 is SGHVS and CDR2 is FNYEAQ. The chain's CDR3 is CASSLVTGSNTEAFF. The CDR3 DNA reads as TGTGCCAGCAGCTTAGTCACGGGGTCGAACACTGAAGCTTTCTTT.

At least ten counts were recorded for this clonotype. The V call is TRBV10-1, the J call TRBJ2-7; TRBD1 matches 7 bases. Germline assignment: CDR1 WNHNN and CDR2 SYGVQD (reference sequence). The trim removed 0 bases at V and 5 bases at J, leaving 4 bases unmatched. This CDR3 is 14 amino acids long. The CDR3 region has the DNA TGCGCCAGCAGTGAGTCCAGGGGGATCAACGAGCAGTACTTC. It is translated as CASSESRGINEQYF.

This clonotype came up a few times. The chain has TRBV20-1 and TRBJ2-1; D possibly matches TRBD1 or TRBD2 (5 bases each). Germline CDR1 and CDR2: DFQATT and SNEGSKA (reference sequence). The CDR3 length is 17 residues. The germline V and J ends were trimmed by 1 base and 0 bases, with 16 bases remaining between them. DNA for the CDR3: TGCAGTGCTAGAGCCCCCGGGACCGTAAGCTCCTACAATGAGCAGTTCTTC. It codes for CSARAPGTVSSYNEQFF.

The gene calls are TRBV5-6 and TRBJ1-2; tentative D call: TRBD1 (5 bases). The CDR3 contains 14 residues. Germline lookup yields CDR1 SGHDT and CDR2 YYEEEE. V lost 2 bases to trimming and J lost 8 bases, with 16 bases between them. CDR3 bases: TGTGCCAGCAGCTTACCGGGACGGGGCGGCGGCTACACCTTC. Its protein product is CASSLPGRGGGYTF.

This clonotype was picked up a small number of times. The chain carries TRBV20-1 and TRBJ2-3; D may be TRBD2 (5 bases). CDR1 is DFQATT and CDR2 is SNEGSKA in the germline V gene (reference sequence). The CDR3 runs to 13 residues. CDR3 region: CSGMQVRTDTQYF. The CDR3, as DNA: TGCAGCGGGATGCAGGTGCGCACAGATACGCAGTATTTT.

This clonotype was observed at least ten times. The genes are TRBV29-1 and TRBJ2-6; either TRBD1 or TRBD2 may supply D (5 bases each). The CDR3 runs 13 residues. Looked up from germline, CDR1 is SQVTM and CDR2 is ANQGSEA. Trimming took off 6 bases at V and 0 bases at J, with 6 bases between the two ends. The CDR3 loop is CSVGDSGANVLTF. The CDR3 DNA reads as TGCAGCGTGGGGGACTCTGGGGCCAACGTCCTGACTTTC.

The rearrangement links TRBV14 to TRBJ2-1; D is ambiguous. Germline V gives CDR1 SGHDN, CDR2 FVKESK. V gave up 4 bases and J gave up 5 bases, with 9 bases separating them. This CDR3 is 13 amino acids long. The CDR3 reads CASSLNYNNEQFF. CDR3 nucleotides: TGTGCCAGCAGCCTTAACTATAACAATGAGCAGTTCTTC.

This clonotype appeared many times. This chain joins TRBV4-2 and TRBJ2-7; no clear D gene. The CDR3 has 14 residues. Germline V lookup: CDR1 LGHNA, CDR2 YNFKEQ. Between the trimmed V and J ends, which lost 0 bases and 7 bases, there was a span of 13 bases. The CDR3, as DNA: TGTGCCAGCAGCCAAGATACGGAGTACTGGGAGCAGTACTTC. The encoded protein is CASSQDTEYWEQYF.

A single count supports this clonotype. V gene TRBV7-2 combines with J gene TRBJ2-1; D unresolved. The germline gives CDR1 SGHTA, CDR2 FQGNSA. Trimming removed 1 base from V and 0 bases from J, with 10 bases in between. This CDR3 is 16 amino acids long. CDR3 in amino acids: CASSLDFASSYNEQFF. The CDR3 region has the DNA TGTGCCAGCAGCTTAGATTTCGCTAGCTCCTACAATGAGCAGTTCTTC.

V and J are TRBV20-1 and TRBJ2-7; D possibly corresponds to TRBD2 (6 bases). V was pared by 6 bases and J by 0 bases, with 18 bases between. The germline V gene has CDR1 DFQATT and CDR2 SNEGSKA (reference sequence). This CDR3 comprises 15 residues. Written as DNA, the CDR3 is TGCAGTGCCAGGGACTTTTATAGGAGCTCCTACGAGCAGTACTTC. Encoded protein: CSARDFYRSSYEQYF.

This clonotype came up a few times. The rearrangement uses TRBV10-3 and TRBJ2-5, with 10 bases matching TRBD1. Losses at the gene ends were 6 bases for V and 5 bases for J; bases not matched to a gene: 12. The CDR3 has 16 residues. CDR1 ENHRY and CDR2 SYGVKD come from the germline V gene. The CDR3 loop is CAISTRRQGAGETQYF. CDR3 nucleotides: TGTGCCATCAGCACACGTCGACAGGGGGCAGGGGAGACCCAGTACTTC.

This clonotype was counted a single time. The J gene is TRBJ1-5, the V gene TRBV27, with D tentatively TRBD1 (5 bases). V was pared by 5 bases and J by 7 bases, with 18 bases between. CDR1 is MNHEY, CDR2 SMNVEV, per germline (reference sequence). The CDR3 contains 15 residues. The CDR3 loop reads CASSPLSRRGQPQHF. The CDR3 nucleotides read TGTGCCAGCAGTCCCTTATCTCGGAGGGGACAGCCCCAGCATTTT.